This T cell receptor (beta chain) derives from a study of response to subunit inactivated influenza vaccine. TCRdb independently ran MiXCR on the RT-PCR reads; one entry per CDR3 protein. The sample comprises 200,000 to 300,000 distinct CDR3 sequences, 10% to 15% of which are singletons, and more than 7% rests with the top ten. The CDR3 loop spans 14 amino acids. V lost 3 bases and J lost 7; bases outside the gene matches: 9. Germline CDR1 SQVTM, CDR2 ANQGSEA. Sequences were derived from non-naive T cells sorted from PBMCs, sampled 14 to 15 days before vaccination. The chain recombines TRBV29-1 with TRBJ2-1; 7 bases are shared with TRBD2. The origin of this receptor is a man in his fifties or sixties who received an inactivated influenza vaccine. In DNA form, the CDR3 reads TGCAGCGTTGAGATCGGGGGGTGGGAGAATGAGCAGTTCTTC. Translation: CSVEIGGWENEQFF.